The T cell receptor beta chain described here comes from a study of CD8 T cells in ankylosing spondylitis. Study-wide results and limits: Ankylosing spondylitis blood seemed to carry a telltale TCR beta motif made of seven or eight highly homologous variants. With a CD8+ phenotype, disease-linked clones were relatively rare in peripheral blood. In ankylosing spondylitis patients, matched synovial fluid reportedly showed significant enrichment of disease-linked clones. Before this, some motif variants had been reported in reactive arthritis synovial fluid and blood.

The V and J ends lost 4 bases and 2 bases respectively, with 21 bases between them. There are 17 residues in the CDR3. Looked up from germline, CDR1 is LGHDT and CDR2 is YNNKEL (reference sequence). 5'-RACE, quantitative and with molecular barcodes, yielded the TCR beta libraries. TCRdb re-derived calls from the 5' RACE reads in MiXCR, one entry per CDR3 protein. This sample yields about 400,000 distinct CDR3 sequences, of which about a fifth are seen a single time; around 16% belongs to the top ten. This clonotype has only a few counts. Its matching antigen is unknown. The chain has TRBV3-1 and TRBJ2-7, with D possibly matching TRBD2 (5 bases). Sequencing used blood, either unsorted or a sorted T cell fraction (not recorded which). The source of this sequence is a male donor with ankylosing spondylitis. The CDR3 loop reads CASSPLVSGNRPYEQYF. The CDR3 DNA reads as TGTGCCAGCAGCCCGCTAGTTTCCGGGAACCGGCCCTACGAGCAGTACTTC.